The text below deals with one T cell receptor beta chain. Antigen specificity is unknown. The data originate from a study of cytotoxic CD8 clonotypes in ibrutinib-treated CLL. Study-level background: After median approximately 70 months, roughly 14 stayed in remission, some twelve progressed; responses roughly 24 partial, 2 complete. Regarding the study as a whole: The study sampled sustained-remission and progressing patients at different times. Treatment saw public clonotypes, which were uncommon, either contract or stay stable. Clonality correlated strongly with circulating CD8+ T cells and exceeded age-matched healthy donors at baseline.

The data were produced by immunoSEQ multiplex PCR, yet TCRdb's version contains in-frame clones alone and is incomplete. The profile shows roughly 190,000 clones, around three quarters of them singletons. The germline gives CDR1 SEHNR, CDR2 FQNEAQ (reference sequence). The germline V and J ends were trimmed by 5 bases and 2 bases, with 13 bases remaining between them. The CDR3 is 14 residues long. Sequences were derived from PBMCs, sampled after 24 months of ibrutinib treatment. The rearrangement links TRBV7-9 to TRBJ2-7; unclear D gene. This receptor was obtained from a human donor with chronic lymphocytic leukemia. DNA of the CDR3: TGTGCCAGCAGCACCCCGACAAGAACCTACGAGCAGTACTTC. Its translation is CASSTPTRTYEQYF.